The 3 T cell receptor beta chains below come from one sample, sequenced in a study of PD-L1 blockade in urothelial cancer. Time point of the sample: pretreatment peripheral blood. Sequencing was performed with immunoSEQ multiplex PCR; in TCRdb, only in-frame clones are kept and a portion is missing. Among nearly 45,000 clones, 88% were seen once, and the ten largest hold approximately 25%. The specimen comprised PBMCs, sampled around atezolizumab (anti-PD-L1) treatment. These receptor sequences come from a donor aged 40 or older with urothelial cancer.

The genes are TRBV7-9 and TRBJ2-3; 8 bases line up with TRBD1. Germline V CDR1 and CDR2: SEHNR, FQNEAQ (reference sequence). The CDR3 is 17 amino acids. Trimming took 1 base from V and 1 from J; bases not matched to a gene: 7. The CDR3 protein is CASSLVTQGAGTDTQYF. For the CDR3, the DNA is TGTGCCAGCAGCTTAGTAACTCAGGGGGCGGGCACAGATACGCAGTATTTT. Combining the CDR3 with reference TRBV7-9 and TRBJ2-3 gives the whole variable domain DTGVSQNPRHKITKRGQNVTFRCDPISEHNRLYWYRQTLGQGPEFLTYFQNEAQLEKSRLLSDRFSAERPKGSFSTLEIQRTEQGDSAMYLCASSLVTQGAGTDTQYFGPGTRLTVL.

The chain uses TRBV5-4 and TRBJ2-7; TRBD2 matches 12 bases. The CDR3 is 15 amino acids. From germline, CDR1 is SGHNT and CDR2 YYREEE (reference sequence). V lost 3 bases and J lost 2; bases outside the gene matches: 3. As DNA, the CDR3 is TGTGCCAGCAGCTCCTCTAGCGGGAGGGCCTACGAGCAGTACTTC. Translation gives CASSSSSGRAYEQYF. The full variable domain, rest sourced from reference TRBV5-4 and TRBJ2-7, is ETGVTQSPTHLIKTRGQQVTLRCSSQSGHNTVSWYQQALGQGPQFIFQYYREEENGRGNFPPRFSGLQFPNYSSELNVNALELDDSALYLCASSSSSGRAYEQYFGPGTRLTVT.

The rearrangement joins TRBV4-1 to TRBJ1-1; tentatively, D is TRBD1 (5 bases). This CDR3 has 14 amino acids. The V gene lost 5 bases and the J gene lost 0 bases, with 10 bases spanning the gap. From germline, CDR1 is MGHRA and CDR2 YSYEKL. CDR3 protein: CASSYLGLNTEAFF. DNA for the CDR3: TGCGCCAGCAGCTACCTGGGGCTGAACACTGAAGCTTTCTTT.